A single sample gave rise to the 29 T cell receptor beta chains below, sequenced in a study of blood T cell repertoires in COVID-19. Assay used: immunoSEQ multiplex PCR; TCRdb lists only in-frame clones, some missing. This sample carries under 75,000 clones, roughly 89% of them seen once, and the ten largest clones take about 8.9%. The sequenced sample consisted of peripheral blood. These TCRs come from a man aged 50-59 years with active COVID-19.

The chain recombines TRBV2 with TRBJ1-5; perhaps TRBD1 as D (6 bases). Trimming left V 4 bases short and J 3 bases short, with 16 bases between. CDR3 size: 16 residues. The germline V gene encodes CDR1 SNHLY and CDR2 FYNNEI. The CDR3 is CASSALQGGFNQPQHF. Here the CDR3 DNA reads TGTGCCAGCAGTGCTTTACAGGGTGGTTTCAATCAGCCCCAGCATTTT.

The chain uses TRBV19 and TRBJ2-7, with D maybe TRBD1 (6 bases). The germline CDR1 and CDR2 sequences are LNHDA and SQIVND (reference sequence). Trimming stripped 3 bases from V and 6 bases from J, with 21 bases between. The CDR3 contains 16 residues. This CDR3 reads CASSIDLGAPGSEQYF. The CDR3 nucleotides are TGTGCCAGTAGTATTGATTTGGGGGCGCCGGGGTCCGAGCAGTACTTC.

This sequence joins TRBV6-2 or TRBV6-3 and TRBJ1-2; 8 nucleotides line up with TRBD1. Germline lookup yields CDR1 MNHEY and CDR2 SVGEGT. This CDR3 is built from 14 residues. The V gene end was trimmed by 6 bases and the J gene end by 6 bases; junction bases not matched to a gene: 9. In DNA, the CDR3 is TGTGCCAGCAGCCCCGACAGGGGCCGGGATGGCTACACCTTC. It encodes CASSPDRGRDGYTF.

The V gene is TRBV4-1, the J gene TRBJ1-4; no clear D. The CDR3 sequence is 17 residues long. Germline loops: CDR1 MGHRA, CDR2 YSYEKL. V dropped 5 bases and J dropped 0 bases, with 16 bases sitting between them. CDR3 nucleotide sequence: TGCGCCAGCAGCTTAATTTACTACGGTGCAACTAATGAAAAACTGTTTTTT. Translation: CASSLIYYGATNEKLFF.

This clone was counted a few times. The chain employs TRBV9 and TRBJ2-1; 9 bases match TRBD1. Germline loops: CDR1 SGDLS, CDR2 YYNGEE. Trimming took 3 bases from V and 6 from J; bases not matched to a gene: 16. The CDR3 contains 18 residues. This CDR3 is CASSAAGTGIKVVNEQFF. Written as DNA, the CDR3 is TGTGCCAGCAGCGCCGCCGGGACAGGGATTAAGGTTGTCAATGAGCAGTTCTTC.

V usage is TRBV9 and J usage is TRBJ2-1; D is possibly TRBD2 (6 bases). Germline loops: CDR1 SGDLS, CDR2 YYNGEE. The CDR3 has 15 residues. V lost 0 bases and J 5 bases, leaving 12 bases between the germline ends. The CDR3 loop reads CASSVGWAGNNEQFF. The DNA of the CDR3 is TGTGCCAGCAGCGTAGGGTGGGCGGGAAACAATGAGCAGTTCTTC.

The J gene is TRBJ1-2, the V gene TRBV10-1, with TRBD1 identical over 7 bases. Germline V gene sequence: CDR1 WNHNN, CDR2 SYGVQD (reference sequence). J gave up 4 bases and V 5 bases, and 4 bases lay outside the gene matches. The CDR3 totals 13 residues. CDR3 region: CASSRGGAYGYTF. The CDR3 bases are TGCGCCAGCAGTAGAGGGGGCGCCTATGGCTACACCTTC.

This rearrangement joins TRBV11-2 to TRBJ2-6; D remains unclear. Germline V gene sequence: CDR1 SGHAT, CDR2 FQNNGV. Deletions cut 2 bases from V and 2 bases from J, with 4 bases between. The CDR3 totals 14 residues. CDR3 nucleotides: TGTGCCAGCAGCTTACTAACTGGGGCCAACGTCCTGACTTTC. It is translated as CASSLLTGANVLTF.

V and J are TRBV11-2 and TRBJ2-1, with 14 bases matching TRBD2. Germline-derived CDR1 and CDR2 are SGHAT and FQNNGV. V lost 3 bases to trimming and J lost 7 bases; unmatched junction nucleotides: 5. The CDR3 has 16 amino acids. The CDR3 protein is CASSFLTSGGVNEQFF. For the CDR3, the DNA is TGTGCCAGCAGCTTCTTGACTAGCGGGGGGGTGAATGAGCAGTTCTTC.

This chain joins TRBV30 and TRBJ2-1; TRBD1 is a possible D gene (5 bases). With 0 bases removed from V and 6 bases from J, the gap between germline ends came to 12 bases. The germline V gene has CDR1 GTSNPN and CDR2 SVGIG (reference sequence). The length of the CDR3 is 14 residues. CDR3 DNA sequence: TGTGCCTGGAGTGTGGGGCTAGACGTCAATGAGCAGTTCTTC. Protein: CAWSVGLDVNEQFF.

The chain recombines TRBV5-1 with TRBJ1-1; 7 nucleotides line up with TRBD1. The CDR3 length is 12 residues. Germline V gives CDR1 SGHRS, CDR2 YFSETQ. Unmatched junction bases numbered 3, after V lost 3 bases and J lost 7 bases. CDR3 nucleotide sequence: TGCGCCAGCAGCTCAAGACAGGGTGAAGCTTTCTTT. Amino acids: CASSSRQGEAFF.

V and J are TRBV4-2 and TRBJ2-7, with 9 positions matching TRBD1. V shed 2 bases and J 6 bases; nucleotides not matched to a gene: 8. The CDR3 has 15 amino acids. Germline assignment: CDR1 LGHNA and CDR2 YNFKEQ. The CDR3 bases are TGTGCCAGCAGCCAAATGGGACAGGGCAATTTCGAGCAGTACTTC. It encodes CASSQMGQGNFEQYF.

This chain links TRBV9 with TRBJ1-2; 9 bases agree with TRBD1. V gave up 3 bases and J gave up 3 bases; unmatched junction bases: 6. Germline V gives CDR1 SGDLS, CDR2 YYNGEE. CDR3 length: 15 amino acids. The CDR3 bases are TGTGCCAGCAGCGCCGGGACAGGGAGGGACTATGGCTACACCTTC. It codes for CASSAGTGRDYGYTF.

The chain has TRBV5-1 and TRBJ2-3, with 7 positions matching TRBD1. The CDR3 totals 15 residues. The germline V gene has CDR1 SGHRS and CDR2 YFSETQ. The trim removed 4 bases at V and 6 bases at J, leaving 11 bases unmatched. Here the CDR3 reads CASSTQGRLADTQYF. In DNA form, the CDR3 reads TGCGCCAGCAGCACACAGGGGCGGCTCGCTGATACGCAGTATTTT.

The chain employs TRBV11-2 and TRBJ2-5, with D possibly TRBD1 on 6 matching bases. This CDR3 comprises 12 residues. The germline gives CDR1 SGHAT, CDR2 FQNNGV. Trimming pared 10 bases from V and 3 bases from J, leaving 12 bases between. The CDR3 DNA is TGTGCCACCTCCGGGACAAAAGAGACCCAGTACTTC. Translation gives CATSGTKETQYF.

The chain carries TRBV2 and TRBJ1-3; D gene unclear. The CDR3 has 14 amino acids. Per the germline V gene, CDR1 is SNHLY and CDR2 is FYNNEI. V dropped 5 bases and J dropped 2 bases, with 10 bases sitting between them. The CDR3 region has the DNA TGTGCCAGCAGTACGCGGGTGGCTGGAAACACCATATATTTT. Amino acid sequence: CASSTRVAGNTIYF.

This chain links TRBV29-1 with TRBJ2-3; D perhaps matches TRBD2 (6 bases). CDR1 is SQVTM, CDR2 ANQGSEA, per germline. V was trimmed by 4 bases and J by 0 bases, leaving 11 bases between them. This CDR3 comprises 14 residues. The CDR3 sequence is CSVAVGLSTDTQYF. Here the CDR3 DNA reads TGCAGCGTTGCAGTGGGACTTAGCACAGATACGCAGTATTTT.

The chain has TRBV12-3 or TRBV12-4 and TRBJ2-3; 12 bases line up with TRBD2. V was clipped by 6 bases and J by 9 bases; unmatched bases: 4. This CDR3 is 13 amino acids long. CDR3 sequence: CASRASGGGTQYF. CDR3 DNA sequence: TGTGCCAGCAGGGCTAGCGGGGGGGGGACGCAGTATTTT.

V is TRBV14 and J is TRBJ2-5, with D unresolved. Per germline, CDR1 SGHDN and CDR2 FVKESK. V gave up 4 bases and J gave up 0 bases, with 6 bases separating them. This CDR3 is 13 amino acids long. Here the CDR3 DNA reads TGTGCCAGCAGCCGTTTTAACCAAGAGACCCAGTACTTC. Translated: CASSRFNQETQYF.

This chain uses TRBV29-1 with TRBJ2-1; 7 bases map to TRBD1. Trimming cost V 7 bases and J 0 bases; bases outside gene matches: 6. Germline assignment: CDR1 SQVTM and CDR2 ANQGSEA. The CDR3 runs 14 residues. CDR3 residues: CSGIQGSSYNEQFF. The CDR3 coding sequence is TGCAGCGGGATACAGGGGAGCTCCTACAATGAGCAGTTCTTC.

The chain uses TRBV9 and TRBJ1-2, with 7 bases fitting TRBD1. CDR1 is SGDLS, CDR2 YYNGEE, per germline. The V and J ends lost 3 bases and 1 base, in that order; junction bases with no gene match: 6. CDR3 size: 15 residues. CDR3: CASSEWDRFNYGYTF. CDR3 coding DNA: TGTGCCAGCAGCGAATGGGACAGATTTAACTATGGCTACACCTTC.

This clone has just one count. CDR3 coding DNA: TGCGCCAGCAGCCGAGGGACTAGCGGGCTTAGCTCCTACGAGCAGTACTTC. Translated: CASSRGTSGLSSYEQYF. J is TRBJ2-7 and V is TRBV4-3, with 12 positions matching TRBD2. Germline assignment: CDR1 LGHNA and CDR2 YSLEER. Unmatched junction bases numbered 7, after V lost 4 bases and J lost 0 bases. The CDR3 contains 17 residues.

The genes are TRBV5-6 and TRBJ2-2; a weak D match, TRBD1 (5 bases). CDR1 and CDR2 from the germline V gene are SGHDT and YYEEEE. The CDR3 contains 13 residues. The V end lost 0 bases, the J end lost 13 bases, and 13 bases lay between the germline ends. The CDR3 DNA reads TGTGCCAGCAGCTTGGGTTGGACAAATTGGCTGTTTTTT. Translating it yields CASSLGWTNWLFF.

The chain links TRBV9 to TRBJ1-2; weak D call: TRBD1 (6 bases). The ends were cut back, 4 bases at V and 4 bases at J, with 8 bases in the middle. Germline CDR1 SGDLS, CDR2 YYNGEE. This CDR3 contains 12 residues. In DNA form, the CDR3 reads TGTGCCAGCAGCCGGGACACCTATGGCTACACCTTC. Amino acid sequence: CASSRDTYGYTF.

This sequence joins TRBV27 and TRBJ2-1, with D hard to call. The CDR3 covers 14 residues. V lost 3 bases and J lost 0, with 6 bases in between. CDR1 MNHEY and CDR2 SMNVEV come from the germline V gene (reference sequence). The CDR3 region has the DNA TGTGCCAGCAGTTTTGGTAGCTCCTACAATGAGCAGTTCTTC. As protein: CASSFGSSYNEQFF.

The genes are TRBV3-1 (or the pseudogene TRBV3-2) and TRBJ2-7; TRBD1 matches 7 bases. Germline V gives CDR1 LGHDT, CDR2 YNNKEL (reference sequence). CDR3 size: 14 residues. V trimming: 2 bases; J trimming: 5 bases; junction bases outside the gene matches: 6. This CDR3 is CASSQTAGGDEQYF. DNA for the CDR3: TGTGCCAGCAGCCAAACGGCAGGGGGTGACGAGCAGTACTTC.

The J gene is TRBJ1-3, the V gene TRBV2; 9 bases agree with TRBD1. The CDR3 totals 15 residues. With 9 bases clipped from V and 1 base from J, the junction kept 7 bases outside the gene matches. Germline-derived CDR1 and CDR2 are SNHLY and FYNNEI. The CDR3 nucleotides are TGTGCCAGTACACAGGGGGCGCGATCTGGAAACACCATATATTTT. It translates to CASTQGARSGNTIYF. The variable domain in full, with the rest retrieved from reference TRBV2 and TRBJ1-3, is EPEVTQTPSHQVTQMGQEVILRCVPISNHLYFYWYRQILGQKVEFLVSFYNNEISEKSEIFDDQFSVERPDGSNFTLKIRSTKLEDSAMYFCASTQGARSGNTIYFGEGSWLTVV.

The V and J genes are TRBV2 and TRBJ1-1, with D tentatively TRBD1 (6 bases). The V and J ends lost 6 bases and 3 bases respectively, with 11 bases between them. The germline V gene has CDR1 SNHLY and CDR2 FYNNEI. This CDR3 region has 13 residues. The CDR3 sequence is CASSISGDTEAFF. CDR3 bases: TGTGCCAGCAGCATTTCAGGGGACACTGAAGCTTTCTTT.

The chain has TRBV21-1 and TRBJ1-5. TRBV21-1 is marked as a pseudogene. The CDR3 contains 14 residues. The CDR3 DNA sequence: TGTGCCAGCAGCAAAAAAGGGAGAGATCAGCCCCAGCATTTT. Protein product: CASSKKGRDQPQHF.